This T cell receptor (beta chain) was found in a study of shared clonotypes between healthy human individuals (dated by TCRdb to 2020 to 2022). Regarding the research as a whole: The cohort comprised two women and three men aged 18 to 49 years. To estimate repertoire size and how much clonotypes are shared between individuals, the study performed deep sequencing of blood TCR repertoires from 4 to 6 healthy adults. Between about 0.85 and 8.9 billion PBMCs per donor were obtained by leukapheresis. To increase sequencing depth and limit assay-specific biases, different laboratories used diverse techniques to prepare libraries and sequence TCR repertoires. For each donor, three plates each were used for CD4 naive and CD4 memory, two plates were used for CD8 naive, and one plate was used for CD8 memory.

Using the deep immunoSEQ assay, TCR CDR3 regions were amplified from genomic DNA by multiplex PCR. Extracted genomic DNA from each cell subset was spread evenly across all wells of several immunoSEQ 96-well plates, with each plate serving as a replicate. For sorted subsets, roughly 0.2 ug genomic DNA, equal to 25,000 to 35,000 T cell genomes, was loaded into each replicate PCR. Purified libraries were measured with a Qubit 3.0 fluorometer, size-checked on a Bioanalyzer 2100, and measured again with the KAPA Library Quantification kit. Each immunoSEQ 96-well plate was sequenced on its own single-read 150-cycle Illumina NextSeq 550 flow cell. The source study handled its data this way. Because the immunoSEQ output held only junctional sequences and lacked quality scores, the filtering could not match the filtering applied to full-length reads. Sequences were annotated with PyIR, a Python wrapper for IgBLAST v1.9, and V/J genes and CDR3 were assigned using IMGT germline references. Reads were removed for weak V/J assignments (E-value above 1e-6), missing CDR3, stop codons, out-of-frame junctions, or ambiguous translated residues. V3J clonotypes were defined as sequences sharing an identical inferred V gene, J gene, and CDR3 amino acid sequence. Percentage overlap between repertoires was calculated by dividing the number of shared unique clonotypes by the size of the smaller repertoire. Three approaches were used to assess repertoire richness: RTK rarefaction, the Chao1 estimator, and Recon v2.1 estimates of unobserved clonotypes. Generation probabilities for all TCRbeta clonotypes obtained by the gDNA method from a few donors were computed using OLGA. What TCRdb holds here is the immuneACCESS table cut down to in-frame rearrangements. Part of the clones is not present; checked against another copy, under half of the missing clones reflect an unresolved V gene, and the others are unexplained. The DNA was the basis for D and trimming; V, J and clone size are from that table. This sample has about 2.1 million clones in its table, and about 93% of those were observed once. The ten biggest clones cover more than 1.5% of the sample.

Turning to this clone: Its cognate antigen has yet to be identified. Per-base quality was not reported, and no clone a single base away is much larger than it.

V is cut back by 4 bases and J by 1 base, with 6 bases in the junction unmatched. The CDR3 runs 15 residues from the cysteine to the phenylalanine. Only CDR3 DNA remains: 45 bases, in frame from the first base. CDR1 and CDR2 are read off the germline V gene (reference sequence) as MNHEY and SMNVEV. For the CD8 naive samples, CD45RO-negative cells were positively selected for CCR7, yielding a CD45RA+CCR7+ population from which TemRA cells were excluded. Healthy HIV-negative adults with no recently reported acute infections or vaccinations were included as donors. Every donor was a Caucasian adult living in Nashville, Tennessee, USA. After blood collection by leukapheresis, PBMCs were isolated using Ficoll-Histopaque density gradient centrifugation and then cryopreserved in the vapor phase of liquid nitrogen. Analytical flow cytometry was used to check the purity and quantity of every magnetically sorted T cell population. Genomic DNA was isolated from every sorted fraction and measured by UV absorbance on a Nanodrop 2000c.

Overall study outcomes, separate from this receptor: Rarefaction of sorted-subset datasets indicated incomplete sequencing despite the large sequencing depth. Sampling was limited to blood, and TCR repertoires in tissue likely differ from TCR repertoires in blood. The small number of donors limited the genetic and exposure-history diversity represented. Larger estimated clonotype richness was generally found for naive subsets than for memory subsets. Based on pairwise subsampling, the degree of clonotype sharing among donors was expected to be affected by sequencing depth. Compared with non-shared clonotypes, the clonotypes found in all four sorted-subset donors had higher generation probabilities. Around 5.4% of naive CD4, 3.5% of naive CD8, about 2.4% of memory CD4, and roughly 0.4% of memory CD8 clonotypes were shared across several donors.

Sequences were obtained from naive CD8+ T cells from PBMCs. The sample's cell subset or site, from its label and the paper: CD45RA+CCR7+. The sequence joins TRBV27 to TRBJ1-2, and 7 junction bases match TRBD1. This clonotype was obtained from a man younger than 30 in good health. Some clones in this sample may be carry-over from other donors' samples. In nucleotide form, the sequence is TGTGCCAGCAGTTCCGTACAGGGGATTAACTATGGCTACACCTTC. This is translated as CASSSVQGINYGYTF.